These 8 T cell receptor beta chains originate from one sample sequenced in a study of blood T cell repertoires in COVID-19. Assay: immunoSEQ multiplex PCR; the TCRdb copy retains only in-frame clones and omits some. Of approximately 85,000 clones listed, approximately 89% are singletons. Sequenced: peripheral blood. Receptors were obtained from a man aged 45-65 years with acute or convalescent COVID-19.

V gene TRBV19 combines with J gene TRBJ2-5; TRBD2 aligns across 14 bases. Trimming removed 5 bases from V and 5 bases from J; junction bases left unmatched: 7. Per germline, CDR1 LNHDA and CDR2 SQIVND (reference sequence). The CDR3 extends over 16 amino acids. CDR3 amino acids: CASSFGTSGRGETQYF. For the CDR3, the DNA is TGTGCCAGTAGTTTTGGGACTAGCGGGAGAGGTGAGACCCAGTACTTC.

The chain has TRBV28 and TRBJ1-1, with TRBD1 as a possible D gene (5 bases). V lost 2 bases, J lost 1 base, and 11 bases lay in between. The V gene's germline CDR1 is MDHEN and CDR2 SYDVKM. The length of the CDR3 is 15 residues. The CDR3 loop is CASSLGASGNTEAFF. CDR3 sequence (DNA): TGTGCCAGCAGTTTAGGGGCTTCCGGGAACACTGAAGCTTTCTTT.

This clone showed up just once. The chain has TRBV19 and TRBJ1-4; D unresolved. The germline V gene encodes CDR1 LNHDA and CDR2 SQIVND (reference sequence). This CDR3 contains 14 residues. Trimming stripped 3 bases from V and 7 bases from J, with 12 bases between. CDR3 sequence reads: CASSIFAAGEKLFF. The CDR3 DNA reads TGTGCCAGTAGTATCTTCGCCGCGGGTGAAAAACTGTTTTTT. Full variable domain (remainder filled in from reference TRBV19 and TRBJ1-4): DGGITQSPKYLFRKEGQNVTLSCEQNLNHDAMYWYRQDPGQGLRLIYYSQIVNDFQKGDIAEGYSVSREKKESFPLTVTSAQKNPTAFYLCASSIFAAGEKLFFGSGTQLSVL.

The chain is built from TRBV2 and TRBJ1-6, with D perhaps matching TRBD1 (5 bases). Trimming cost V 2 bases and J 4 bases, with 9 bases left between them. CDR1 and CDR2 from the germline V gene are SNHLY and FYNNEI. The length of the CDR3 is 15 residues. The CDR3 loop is CASSERQFYNSPLHF. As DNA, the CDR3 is TGTGCCAGCAGTGAAAGACAGTTTTATAATTCACCCCTCCACTTT. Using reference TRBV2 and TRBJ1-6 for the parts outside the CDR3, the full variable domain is EPEVTQTPSHQVTQMGQEVILRCVPISNHLYFYWYRQILGQKVEFLVSFYNNEISEKSEIFDDQFSVERPDGSNFTLKIRSTKLEDSAMYFCASSERQFYNSPLHFGNGTRLTVT.

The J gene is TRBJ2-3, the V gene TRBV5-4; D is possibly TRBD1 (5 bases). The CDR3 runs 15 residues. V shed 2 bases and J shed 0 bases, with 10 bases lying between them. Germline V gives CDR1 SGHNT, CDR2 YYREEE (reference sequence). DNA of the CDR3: TGTGCCAGCAGCTTCCAGGGATCAAGCACAGATACGCAGTATTTT. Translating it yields CASSFQGSSTDTQYF.

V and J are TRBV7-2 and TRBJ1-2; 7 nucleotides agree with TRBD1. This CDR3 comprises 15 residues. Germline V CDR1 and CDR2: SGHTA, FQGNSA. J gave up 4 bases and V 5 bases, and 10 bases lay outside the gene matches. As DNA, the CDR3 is TGTGCCAGCAGCATCCGACAGGGTTCTAGCTATGGCTACACCTTC. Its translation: CASSIRQGSSYGYTF.

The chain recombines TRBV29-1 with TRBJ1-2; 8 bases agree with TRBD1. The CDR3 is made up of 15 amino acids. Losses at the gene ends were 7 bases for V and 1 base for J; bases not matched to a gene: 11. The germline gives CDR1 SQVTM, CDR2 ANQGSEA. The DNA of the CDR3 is TGCAGCGCCACCTTAGGACAGGGAATTAACTATGGCTACACCTTC. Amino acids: CSATLGQGINYGYTF.

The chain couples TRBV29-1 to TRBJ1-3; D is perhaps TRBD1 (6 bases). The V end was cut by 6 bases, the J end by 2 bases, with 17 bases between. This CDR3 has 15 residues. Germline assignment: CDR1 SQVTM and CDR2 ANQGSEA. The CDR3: CSVDVSGEAGNTIYF. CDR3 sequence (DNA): TGCAGCGTGGACGTCTCAGGGGAAGCTGGAAACACCATATATTTT.